Following are 30 T cell receptor beta chains from one sample sequenced in a study of T cell repertoires in cytomegalovirus infection. TCRdb independently ran MiXCR on the reads; one entry per CDR3 protein. The data show under 200,000 distinct CDR3 sequences, about 15% seen once. Sequencing was performed on CD8+ T cells from PBMCs. These receptors originate from a human donor in good health (CMV status not recorded). Some clones in this sample may be carry-over from other donors' samples.

This clonotype was observed many times. The chain combines TRBV7-2 with TRBJ2-2; D unresolved. The CDR3 runs 15 residues. V gave up 4 bases and J gave up 0 bases, with 9 bases separating them. In germline, CDR1 is SGHTA, CDR2 FQGNSA. The CDR3 protein is CASSSAVANTGELFF. CDR3 DNA sequence: TGTGCCAGCAGCTCAGCCGTAGCGAACACCGGGGAGCTGTTTTTT.

This clonotype was counted a few times. The chain uses TRBV4-3 and TRBJ2-3; D uncertain. The V and J ends lost 4 bases and 2 bases respectively, with 13 bases between them. Germline CDR1 reads LGHNA; CDR2 reads YSLEER. The CDR3 has 15 residues. The CDR3: CASSLQTANTDTQYF. Here the CDR3 DNA reads TGCGCCAGCAGCCTCCAGACCGCTAACACAGATACGCAGTATTTT.

In this sample, this clonotype turned up many times. The rearrangement uses TRBV7-8 and TRBJ2-3, with D tentatively TRBD1 (6 bases). Trimming left V 1 base short and J 0 bases short, with 11 bases between. Germline CDR1 is SGHVS and CDR2 is FQNEAQ. The CDR3 has 16 residues. The CDR3 nucleotides read TGTGCCAGCAGCTTAGGAGCCGGGACAAGCACAGATACGCAGTATTTT. This encodes CASSLGAGTSTDTQYF.

This clonotype was seen once. At one of its ends the junction is not consistent with the germline gene, which may arise from a read error. The gene calls are TRBV4-1 and TRBJ2-7; 8 bases align to TRBD2. Per germline, CDR1 MGHRA and CDR2 YSYEKL. This CDR3 contains 14 residues. The chain's CDR3 is CASSQLAGMYEQYF. Here the CDR3 DNA reads TGTGCCAGCAGCCAATTAGCGGGAATGTACGAGCAGTACTTC.

This clonotype was detected only a few times. The chain employs TRBV4-1 and TRBJ2-7, with TRBD1 matching over 7 bases. The V and J ends lost 0 bases and 0 bases, in that order; junction bases with no gene match: 2. The CDR3 has 15 amino acids. The germline V gene encodes CDR1 MGHRA and CDR2 YSYEKL. Written as DNA, the CDR3 is TGCGCCAGCAGCCAAGAGACAGGGATCTCCTACGAGCAGTACTTC. Residues: CASSQETGISYEQYF.

This clonotype was seen more than once but under ten times. The chain employs TRBV11-1 and TRBJ2-7; 7 positions match TRBD1. CDR3 length equals 19 residues. Germline V lookup: CDR1 SGHAT, CDR2 FQDESV (reference sequence). The V segment lost 0 bases and the J segment 5 bases; nucleotides outside the gene matches: 19. CDR3 amino acids: CASSLAWGMEPGGIHEQYF. The CDR3 DNA is TGTGCCAGCAGCTTAGCCTGGGGAATGGAACCAGGGGGTATCCACGAGCAGTACTTC.

The chain combines TRBV28 with TRBJ2-4; TRBD1 is a possible D gene (5 bases). Trimming removed 3 bases at V and 12 bases at J, with 21 bases between. The germline CDR1 and CDR2 sequences are MDHEN and SYDVKM. This CDR3 has 15 residues. The CDR3 is CASSFLGHLEMGQYF. As DNA, the CDR3 is TGTGCCAGCAGTTTCCTAGGACACCTCGAAATGGGTCAGTACTTC.

The gene calls are TRBV28 and TRBJ2-1; D may be TRBD1 (6 bases). CDR1 is MDHEN, CDR2 SYDVKM, per germline. V was shortened by 7 bases and J by 4 bases, with 14 bases between the two germline ends. The CDR3 has 14 amino acids. Here the CDR3 reads CASTLRGGYNEQFF. The CDR3 DNA is TGTGCCAGCACCCTCAGGGGCGGGTACAATGAGCAGTTCTTC.

The table lists this clonotype with a few counts. The CDR3 DNA is TGTGCTAGTGGTTTGGGGACAGGTGTTCTCAATGAGCAGTTCTTC. Residues: CASGLGTGVLNEQFF. This sequence joins TRBV12-5 and TRBJ2-1; 7 bases line up with TRBD1. The CDR3 is made up of 15 amino acids. The ends lost 1 base at V and 6 bases at J; junction bases unmatched: 6. In germline, CDR1 is LGHNT, CDR2 FRNRAP.

V and J are TRBV5-1 and TRBJ2-1; D not resolved. Germline V gene data show CDR1 as SGHRS and CDR2 as YFSETQ. The CDR3 covers 12 residues. Trimming took off 5 bases at V and 5 bases at J, with 8 bases between the two ends. CDR3 nucleotide sequence: TGCGCCAGCAGACCAGCTAACAATGAGCAGTTCTTC. As protein: CASRPANNEQFF.

This clonotype was seen a few times. V gene TRBV7-9 combines with J gene TRBJ1-2; D not resolved. Germline V gene data show CDR1 as SEHNR and CDR2 as FQNEAQ (reference sequence). The CDR3 contains 16 residues. V was clipped by 1 base and J by 2 bases, with 14 bases between them. The CDR3 here is CASSLGPGTANYGYTF. The CDR3 DNA follows: TGTGCCAGCAGCTTAGGTCCAGGAACTGCCAACTATGGCTACACCTTC. Based on the CDR3 plus reference TRBV7-9 and TRBJ1-2, the full variable domain is DTGVSQNPRHKITKRGQNVTFRCDPISEHNRLYWYRQTLGQGPEFLTYFQNEAQLEKSRLLSDRFSAERPKGSFSTLEIQRTEQGDSAMYLCASSLGPGTANYGYTFGSGTRLTVV.

This clonotype was seen a few times. The chain carries TRBV7-9 and TRBJ2-1, with TRBD1 matching 8 bases. The CDR3 is 15 amino acids. J gave up 3 bases and V 5 bases, and 6 bases lay outside the gene matches. Germline V gene sequence: CDR1 SEHNR, CDR2 FQNEAQ (reference sequence). As DNA, the CDR3 is TGTGCCAGCAGCCCCGGACAGGGAATCTACAATGAGCAGTTCTTC. It yields the protein CASSPGQGIYNEQFF.

There are a few counts of this clonotype. The chain uses TRBV7-9 and TRBJ2-1; 9 nucleotides align to TRBD2. This CDR3 contains 14 residues. Germline CDR1 reads SEHNR; CDR2 reads FQNEAQ (reference sequence). The V gene end was trimmed by 6 bases and the J gene end by 5 bases; junction bases not matched to a gene: 5. In nucleotides, the CDR3 is TGTGCCAGCAGAGCTAGCGGGGAAAACAATGAGCAGTTCTTC. This codes for CASRASGENNEQFF.

The V call is TRBV7-2, the J call TRBJ2-5; 9 bases align to TRBD2. This CDR3 has 16 amino acids. Germline trimming cut 1 base from V and 4 bases from J; bases unmatched to any gene: 7. CDR1 is SGHTA, CDR2 FQGNSA, per germline. CDR3 coding DNA: TGTGCCAGCAGCTTAGTTGGCGGGAGGGCCCTAGAGACCCAGTACTTC. Its translation: CASSLVGGRALETQYF. Complete variable domain (other parts from reference TRBV7-2 and TRBJ2-5): GAGVSQSPSNKVTEKGKDVELRCDPISGHTALYWYRQSLGQGLEFLIYFQGNSAPDKSGLPSDRFSAERTGGSVSTLTIQRTQQEDSAVYLCASSLVGGRALETQYFGPGTRLLVL.

This chain joins TRBV29-1 and TRBJ2-7; D gene unclear. Trimming took off 5 bases at V and 2 bases at J, with 10 bases between the two ends. Per the germline V gene, CDR1 is SQVTM and CDR2 is ANQGSEA. The CDR3 loop spans 12 amino acids. CDR3 bases: TGCAGCGTTAGGGCGGATACCTACGAGCAGTACTTC. Protein: CSVRADTYEQYF.

The rearrangement uses TRBV20-1 and TRBJ2-5; 14 nucleotides agree with TRBD2. V lost 6 bases and J lost 1; bases outside the gene matches: 10. The germline V gene encodes CDR1 DFQATT and CDR2 SNEGSKA (reference sequence). The CDR3 consists of 17 residues. CDR3 nucleotides: TGCAGTGCCAGGGGACTAGCGGGGGACCAAATCCAAGAGACCCAGTACTTC. It yields the protein CSARGLAGDQIQETQYF.

This clonotype was counted only a few times. The chain recombines TRBV7-2 with TRBJ2-7, with unresolved D. Germline assignment: CDR1 SGHTA and CDR2 FQGNSA. The CDR3 consists of 15 residues. Trimming took off 1 base at V and 2 bases at J, with 12 bases between the two ends. The CDR3 protein is CASSLGETVAYEQYF. The CDR3 bases are TGTGCCAGCAGCTTAGGAGAGACGGTGGCCTACGAGCAGTACTTC.

J is TRBJ1-3 and V is TRBV7-2, with 9 bases identical to TRBD1. From germline, CDR1 is SGHTA and CDR2 FQGNSA. This CDR3 comprises 16 residues. J lost 4 bases, V lost 0 bases, and 4 bases had no gene match. CDR3 amino acids: CASSLAGQGVGNTIYF. The CDR3 nucleotides read TGTGCCAGCAGCTTAGCGGGACAGGGAGTCGGAAACACCATATATTTT.

This clonotype was counted ten times or more. V is TRBV7-6 and J is TRBJ1-1; weak D call: TRBD1 (6 bases). This CDR3 is built from 12 residues. Germline V gene lookup returns CDR1 SGHVS and CDR2 FNYEAQ. V lost 1 base, J lost 8 bases, and 8 bases lay in between. The CDR3 region has the DNA TGTGCCAGCAGCTTAGTTGGGGGCGAAGCTTTCTTT. It specifies CASSLVGGEAFF.

V gene TRBV6-6 combines with J gene TRBJ1-2, with TRBD1 matching over 9 bases. The V and J ends lost 3 bases and 9 bases, in that order; junction bases with no gene match: 14. CDR3 length: 16 residues. Germline V lookup: CDR1 MNHNY, CDR2 SVGAGI (reference sequence). The DNA of the CDR3 is TGTGCCAGCAGTTATCCCACGGACAGGGGAATTTCTAGCTACACCTTC. Its protein product is CASSYPTDRGISSYTF.

This clonotype was detected only a few times. This rearrangement joins TRBV7-9 to TRBJ1-4; D gene uncertain. V shed 1 base and J shed 8 bases, with 14 bases lying between them. From germline, CDR1 is SEHNR and CDR2 FQNEAQ (reference sequence). There are 15 residues in the CDR3. CDR3 DNA: TGTGCCAGCAGCTTAGGTCAACAGCGTTGGGAAAAACTGTTTTTT. The encoded protein is CASSLGQQRWEKLFF. Filled out from reference TRBV7-9 and TRBJ1-4, the complete variable domain reads DTGVSQNPRHKITKRGQNVTFRCDPISEHNRLYWYRQTLGQGPEFLTYFQNEAQLEKSRLLSDRFSAERPKGSFSTLEIQRTEQGDSAMYLCASSLGQQRWEKLFFGSGTQLSVL.

This clonotype appeared a few times. V and J are TRBV7-9 and TRBJ1-1, with TRBD1 as a possible D gene (6 bases). Germline assignment: CDR1 SEHNR and CDR2 FQNEAQ (reference sequence). The CDR3 is 17 residues long. Trimming took off 5 bases at V and 0 bases at J, with 19 bases between the two ends. The CDR3 region has the DNA TGTGCCAGCAGCCCTAGGGCGGACAGATCATTGAACACTGAAGCTTTCTTT. This translates into CASSPRADRSLNTEAFF.

V and J are TRBV7-9 and TRBJ2-7; D may be TRBD1 (5 bases). Looked up from germline, CDR1 is SEHNR and CDR2 is FQNEAQ (reference sequence). V was cut by 5 bases and J by 7 bases, with 15 bases left in between. The CDR3 loop spans 13 amino acids. The CDR3 loop reads CASSPGGAEEQYF. Here the CDR3 DNA reads TGTGCCAGCAGCCCAGGTGGGGCAGAAGAGCAGTACTTC.

This clonotype has a handful of counts. The rearrangement links TRBV5-5 to TRBJ1-1; D gene ambiguous. CDR3 size: 13 residues. Trimming took 0 bases from V and 5 from J, leaving 8 bases between them. CDR1 is SGHKS, CDR2 YYEKEE, per germline (reference sequence). CDR3 protein: CASSLGRMTEAFF. CDR3 sequence (DNA): TGTGCCAGCAGCTTGGGCAGGATGACTGAAGCTTTCTTT.

The chain carries TRBV14 and TRBJ2-2; 8 positions match TRBD1. Germline V CDR1 and CDR2: SGHDN, FVKESK. The J segment lost 4 bases and the V segment lost 3 bases, leaving 13 bases of the junction unmatched. The CDR3 length is 18 residues. The CDR3 sequence: CASSHPMSGTGSTGELFF. The CDR3 nucleotides are TGTGCCAGCAGCCACCCCATGTCCGGGACAGGTAGCACCGGGGAGCTGTTTTTT.

J is TRBJ2-2 and V is TRBV6-5; 9 nucleotides line up with TRBD1. Germline CDR1 MNHEY, CDR2 SVGAGI. The CDR3 is made up of 15 amino acids. Unmatched junction bases numbered 8, after V lost 6 bases and J lost 6 bases. Here the CDR3 reads CASRSRDRVAGELFF. The CDR3 DNA is TGTGCCAGCAGGAGCCGGGACAGGGTGGCCGGGGAGCTGTTTTTT.

A few counts support this clonotype. The chain links TRBV19 to TRBJ2-6; D may match TRBD1 or TRBD2 (6 bases each). The CDR3 runs 15 residues. The ends were cut back, 7 bases at V and 0 bases at J, with 10 bases in the middle. Germline CDR1 LNHDA, CDR2 SQIVND (reference sequence). The CDR3 coding sequence is TGTGCCAGTACCCCGGGGGCCTCTGGGGCCAACGTCCTGACTTTC. Its translation is CASTPGASGANVLTF.

This clonotype has only a few counts. The DNA of the CDR3 is TGTGCCAGCAGGGCGATCGACAGCTTCACTGAAGCTTTCTTT. Its translation: CASRAIDSFTEAFF. The chain employs TRBV6-2 or TRBV6-3 and TRBJ1-1; TRBD1 is a possible D gene (5 bases). The CDR3 sequence is 14 residues long. With 6 bases removed from V and 4 bases from J, the gap between germline ends came to 15 bases. Germline CDR1 and CDR2: MNHEY and SVGEGT.

CDR3: CASSDKETGQFF. DNA for the CDR3: TGCGCCAGCAGTGATAAAGAGACAGGGCAGTTCTTC. The rearrangement joins TRBV10-1 to TRBJ2-1, with D maybe TRBD1 (6 bases). Germline lookup yields CDR1 WNHNN and CDR2 SYGVQD (reference sequence). The germline V and J ends were trimmed by 3 bases and 12 bases, with 12 bases remaining between them. The CDR3 is 12 residues long.

The chain uses TRBV28 and TRBJ2-2; D is tentatively TRBD1 or TRBD2 (5 bases each). V lost 4 bases and J 7 bases, leaving 13 bases between the germline ends. This CDR3 has 14 residues. The germline V gene has CDR1 MDHEN and CDR2 SYDVKM. The CDR3 region is CASSYRGRSGELFF. The CDR3 nucleotides are TGTGCCAGCAGTTATCGGGGCCGCAGCGGGGAGCTGTTTTTT.